This entry is about one T cell receptor beta chain. The target antigen is unknown. The data stem from a study of cytomegalovirus exposure and HLA in healthy donors. Study-wide results and caveats: The classifier reportedly diagnosed cytomegalovirus status with high sensitivity and specificity. Several V segments, TRBV6-2 and TRBV6-3 among them, could not be told apart and were dropped. Researchers had no immune exposure information except CMV serostatus available.

CDR1 LGHNA and CDR2 YSLEER come from the germline V gene. This CDR3 is 15 amino acids long. The germline V and J ends were trimmed by 0 bases and 0 bases, with 7 bases remaining between them. The primer mix had 60 Vbeta and 13 Jbeta primers. This table comes from immunoSEQ multiplex PCR, and its TCRdb copy is limited to in-frame clones, with some not included. The data hold roughly 240,000 clones, with over 80% observed a single time. V gene TRBV4-3 combines with J gene TRBJ2-3, with D tentatively TRBD2 (6 bases). The receptor's source is a woman between 40 and 55 years old in good health and CMV-seropositive. The sequencing input was PBMCs. CDR3 nucleotides: TGCGCCAGCAGCCAAGACAGCGGGAGCACAGATACGCAGTATTTT. It codes for CASSQDSGSTDTQYF.